The source of this TCR beta chain is a study of shared clonotypes between healthy human individuals. The V gene's germline CDR1 is SGHRS and CDR2 YFSETQ. The CDR3 contains 14 residues. V was clipped by 0 bases and J by 0 bases, with 5 bases between them. Nashville, Tennessee was home to all donors, each a Caucasian adult. Note on this clone: This specimen includes other DNA sequences encoding the same CDR3.

Produced via immunoSEQ multiplex PCR; TCRdb's table is partial and in-frame only. The top ten clones hold 0.064% of a sample with approximately 530,000 clones, 90% to 97% of them seen once. The clonotype comes from a woman in her twenties or thirties in good health. The sample was naive CD4+ T cells sorted from blood. Subset defined: CD45RA+ positively selected. The chain links TRBV5-1 to TRBJ2-3; no reliable D call. The CDR3 nucleotides are TGCGCCAGCAGCTTGGGTGGGAGCACAGATACGCAGTATTTT. It yields the protein CASSLGGSTDTQYF.